Each of the 20 T cell receptor beta chains below was sequenced from the same sample in a study of siplizumab effects on memory and regulatory T cells. The assay was immunoSEQ multiplex PCR, and TCRdb's table has in-frame clones only and misses some. The data contain about 100,000 clones, 75% to 95% of them singletons. The source material was CD4+ T cells sorted from blood. The receptor source for this set is a human donor in good health.

V is TRBV20-1 and J is TRBJ1-1; D gene uncertain. The V end lost 2 bases, the J end lost 8 bases, and 9 bases lay between the germline ends. Germline values: CDR1 DFQATT, CDR2 SNEGSKA (reference sequence). The CDR3 covers 11 residues. The CDR3 DNA is TGCAGTGCTAGAAATACGTTAGAAGCTTTCTTT. It encodes CSARNTLEAFF.

The V call is TRBV5-1, the J call TRBJ1-6, with no clear D. The CDR3 contains 17 residues. V was pared by 0 bases and J by 1 base, with 11 bases between. Germline V gives CDR1 SGHRS, CDR2 YFSETQ. CDR3 sequence (DNA): TGCGCCAGCAGCTTGGATCAGTGGGATTCCTATAATTCACCCCTCCACTTT. Amino acids: CASSLDQWDSYNSPLHF. The whole variable domain, filled in from reference TRBV5-1 and TRBJ1-6, reads KAGVTQTPRYLIKTRGQQVTLSCSPISGHRSVSWYQQTPGQGLQFLFEYFSETQRNKGNFPGRFSGRQFSNSRSEMNVSTLELGDSALYLCASSLDQWDSYNSPLHFGNGTRLTVT.

This chain joins TRBV5-4 and TRBJ2-3; 9 bases are a match to TRBD2. The length of the CDR3 is 15 residues. The trim removed 1 base at V and 4 bases at J, leaving 4 bases unmatched. Germline lookup yields CDR1 SGHNT and CDR2 YYREEE (reference sequence). Written as DNA, the CDR3 is TGTGCCAGCAGCTTGATGGCGGGGGGGGCAGATACGCAGTATTTT. Translated: CASSLMAGGADTQYF. Full variable domain (remainder filled in from reference TRBV5-4 and TRBJ2-3): ETGVTQSPTHLIKTRGQQVTLRCSSQSGHNTVSWYQQALGQGPQFIFQYYREEENGRGNFPPRFSGLQFPNYSSELNVNALELDDSALYLCASSLMAGGADTQYFGPGTRLTVL.

V is TRBV4-2 and J is TRBJ2-7; 8 bases line up with TRBD2. The CDR3 contains 15 residues. Unmatched junction bases numbered 5, after V lost 4 bases and J lost 0 bases. The V gene's germline CDR1 is LGHNA and CDR2 YNFKEQ. Here the CDR3 DNA reads TGTGCCAGCAGCCCGGGGGGGACCAGCTCCTACGAGCAGTACTTC. Protein product: CASSPGGTSSYEQYF.

The chain carries TRBV5-1 and TRBJ2-2; D gene ambiguous. The CDR3 has 15 residues. CDR1 is SGHRS, CDR2 YFSETQ, per germline. Trimming left V 0 bases short and J 2 bases short, with 8 bases between. The CDR3 loop reads CASSLERINTGELFF. The CDR3 nucleotides read TGCGCCAGCAGCTTGGAGAGAATTAACACCGGGGAGCTGTTTTTT.

The J gene is TRBJ2-7, the V gene TRBV11-2; tentatively, D is TRBD1 (5 bases). CDR1 is SGHAT and CDR2 is FQNNGV in the germline V gene. The CDR3 totals 13 residues. Trimming stripped 1 base from V and 6 bases from J, with 10 bases between. The CDR3 bases are TGTGCCAGCAGCTTAGTGTGGGGCACCGAGCAGTACTTC. Translating gives CASSLVWGTEQYF.

The genes are TRBV5-1 and TRBJ2-7; TRBD1 agrees at 7 bases. The CDR3 is 15 residues long. With V trimmed by 6 bases and J by 4 bases, 13 bases remained unmatched. Germline V lookup: CDR1 SGHRS, CDR2 YFSETQ. The CDR3: CASTPLGTAVYEQYF. DNA of the CDR3: TGCGCCAGCACCCCTCTCGGGACAGCCGTTTACGAGCAGTACTTC.

The V gene is TRBV7-2, the J gene TRBJ1-2; 12 positions match TRBD1. This CDR3 has 17 amino acids. V gave up 1 base and J gave up 8 bases; unmatched junction bases: 11. CDR1 is SGHTA and CDR2 is FQGNSA in the germline V gene. CDR3 loop: CASSLEAGTGGVGGYTF. CDR3 sequence (DNA): TGTGCCAGCAGCTTAGAAGCTGGGACAGGGGGCGTCGGCGGCTACACCTTC.

This clone came up once. This rearrangement joins TRBV5-4 to TRBJ1-1, with D possibly being TRBD1 (6 bases). CDR3 length equals 14 residues. V gave up 4 bases and J gave up 0 bases, with 10 bases separating them. The germline V gene has CDR1 SGHNT and CDR2 YYREEE (reference sequence). CDR3 sequence reads: CASSPDSLNTEAFF. For the CDR3, the DNA is TGTGCCAGCAGCCCGGACAGCTTGAACACTGAAGCTTTCTTT.

The chain recombines TRBV5-5 with TRBJ1-4, with D possibly matching TRBD1 (5 bases). V was pared by 4 bases and J by 0 bases, with 10 bases between. The CDR3 loop spans 15 amino acids. CDR1 SGHKS and CDR2 YYEKEE come from the germline V gene (reference sequence). CDR3 loop: CASSTGLTTNEKLFF. DNA of the CDR3: TGTGCCAGCAGCACGGGACTGACAACTAATGAAAAACTGTTTTTT.

This clone was found a few times. The rearrangement uses TRBV6-6 and TRBJ1-1; 8 bases line up with TRBD1. The CDR3 has 13 residues. Germline V gene lookup returns CDR1 MNHNY and CDR2 SVGAGI (reference sequence). J was trimmed by 8 bases and V by 6 bases; bases with no gene match: 8. The CDR3 DNA reads as TGTGCCAGCAGACTCGACAGGGGCATAGAAGCTTTCTTT. Residues: CASRLDRGIEAFF.

In this sample, this clone turned up once. The CDR3: CASTTNLGEAFF. In DNA, the CDR3 is TGTGCCAGCACCACTAATCTAGGGGAAGCTTTCTTT. The rearrangement uses TRBV28 and TRBJ1-1, with no clear D. Germline CDR1 MDHEN, CDR2 SYDVKM. This CDR3 is built from 12 residues. V lost 7 bases and J 8 bases, leaving 14 bases between the germline ends.

The genes are TRBV7-6 and TRBJ1-6; D is perhaps TRBD1 (6 bases). The germline V gene has CDR1 SGHVS and CDR2 FNYEAQ. The CDR3 is 14 amino acids. V lost 3 bases and J lost 8, with 11 bases in between. The CDR3 loop is CASSFGRGDSPLHF. The CDR3 DNA reads as TGTGCCAGCAGCTTTGGCAGGGGTGATTCACCCCTCCACTTT. Full variable domain (rest looked up from reference TRBV7-6 and TRBJ1-6): GAGVSQSPRYKVTKRGQDVALRCDPISGHVSLYWYRQALGQGPEFLTYFNYEAQQDKSGLPNDRFSAERPEGSISTLTIQRTEQRDSAMYRCASSFGRGDSPLHFGNGTRLTVT.

V is TRBV7-8 and J is TRBJ1-1; 8 nucleotides agree with TRBD1. The germline gives CDR1 SGHVS, CDR2 FQNEAQ. The ends lost 6 bases at V and 1 base at J; junction bases unmatched: 13. This CDR3 has 17 amino acids. The CDR3 coding sequence is TGTGCCAGCAGAGACCGACAGGGGAGGGGTGGGAACACTGAAGCTTTCTTT. Translation: CASRDRQGRGGNTEAFF.

The chain recombines TRBV7-9 with TRBJ1-2; 7 positions agree with TRBD1. The CDR3 consists of 14 residues. CDR1 and CDR2 (germline): SEHNR, FQNEAQ (reference sequence). V shed 5 bases, J shed 4 bases, and the junction held 7 bases outside the gene matches. CDR3 in amino acids: CASSQGGTAYGYTF. In nucleotides, the CDR3 is TGTGCCAGCAGCCAAGGGGGGACAGCCTATGGCTACACCTTC.

The count of this clone is one. V gene TRBV6-5 combines with J gene TRBJ1-1, with D unresolved. CDR3 size: 15 residues. V shed 2 bases and J shed 7 bases, with 17 bases lying between them. The germline V gene encodes CDR1 MNHEY and CDR2 SVGAGI. The CDR3 DNA is TGTGCCAGCAGTTACGGTCTACAGCTACTAGTTGAAGCTTTCTTT. Its translation: CASSYGLQLLVEAFF.

J is TRBJ2-1 and V is TRBV11-3, with unresolved D. CDR3 length: 12 residues. Germline V lookup: CDR1 SGHNT, CDR2 YENEEA. The V and J ends lost 4 bases and 7 bases respectively, with 8 bases between them. Here the CDR3 DNA reads TGTGCCAGCAGCTCCGTAGCTAATGAGCAGTTCTTC. Protein: CASSSVANEQFF.

The chain joins TRBV11-2 to TRBJ2-2; 12 bases line up with TRBD2. The CDR3 runs 17 residues. J lost 0 bases, V lost 5 bases, and 4 bases had no gene match. Germline-derived CDR1 and CDR2 are SGHAT and FQNNGV. The CDR3 coding sequence is TGTGCCAGCAGCCAACTAGCGGGGGGTGCGAACACCGGGGAGCTGTTTTTT. Amino acid sequence: CASSQLAGGANTGELFF.

V and J are TRBV6-1 and TRBJ2-1; 8 bases are a match to TRBD1. CDR3 length equals 13 residues. The germline gives CDR1 MNHNS, CDR2 SASEGT. V trimming: 8 bases; J trimming: 10 bases; junction bases outside the gene matches: 10. CDR3 region: CASLLDRAAEQFF. The CDR3 DNA reads TGTGCCAGCCTGCTGGACAGGGCTGCCGAGCAGTTCTTC.

V gene TRBV5-4 combines with J gene TRBJ2-3, with 9 bases fitting TRBD2. Unmatched junction bases numbered 3, after V lost 0 bases and J lost 1 base. This CDR3 comprises 16 residues. CDR1 SGHNT and CDR2 YYREEE come from the germline V gene (reference sequence). In nucleotides, the CDR3 is TGTGCCAGCAGCTTGGGGGGACTAGCAGGCACAGATACGCAGTATTTT. Amino acids: CASSLGGLAGTDTQYF.